This TCR beta chain was retrieved from a study of identical twins. Germline V gene sequence: CDR1 SGHTA, CDR2 FQGTGA. This CDR3 has 17 amino acids. V dropped 1 base and J dropped 2 bases, with 15 bases sitting between them. TCRdb re-analysed the 5' RACE reads in MiXCR, keeping a single row per CDR3 protein. The repertoire holds a few hundred thousand distinct CDR3 sequences, around 9.6% seen once, with 2.5% to 3.5% in the top ten. This clonotype was recorded at least ten times. Separately, the same data were catalogued under a study of yellow fever vaccine responses in identical twins.

Sample: PBMCs. The chain combines TRBV7-3 with TRBJ2-1, with D possibly being TRBD2 (6 bases). The source of this sequence is a woman aged 18-29 years in good health. This chain's CDR3 is CASSLRGGVPPYNEQFF. The CDR3 coding sequence is TGTGCCAGCAGCTTAAGAGGCGGGGTCCCGCCCTACAATGAGCAGTTCTTC.